These T cell receptor beta chains were read from a single sample in a study of T cells in Graves' hyperthyroidism and ophthalmopathy. Via MiXCR, TCRdb re-called the multiplex PCR reads, giving one row per CDR3 protein. The table shows 250,000 to 350,000 distinct CDR3 sequences, with around a sixth occurring only once. The sample taken for sequencing was blood. The receptors originated from a young man with Graves' hyperthyroidism. CDR3s include the opening cysteine and the closing phenylalanine or tryptophan. A D gene is named only where the DNA matches it firmly. Some rows have no size entry. The others give once, few or many, or a class for an expanded clone.

clone_size: few; d_call: -; v_call: TRBV13; j_call: TRBJ2-7; cdr3_aa: CASSFRGGTMGQLEQYF; cdr3_nt: TGTGCCAGCAGCTTTAGAGGGGGGACGATGGGGCAACTCGAGCAGTACTTC
clone_size: many; d_call: -; v_call: TRBV11-2; j_call: TRBJ2-7; cdr3_aa: CASSLEYGGLYEQYF; cdr3_nt: TGTGCCAGCAGCTTAGAGTATGGGGGTCTATACGAGCAGTACTTC
clone_size: -; d_call: TRBD1; v_call: TRBV19; j_call: TRBJ2-1; cdr3_aa: CASWGQGNNEQFF; cdr3_nt: TGTGCCAGTTGGGGACAGGGTAACAATGAGCAGTTCTTC
clone_size: once; d_call: TRBD2; v_call: TRBV24-1; j_call: TRBJ2-5; cdr3_aa: CATSEGRSGRAGRETQYF; cdr3_nt: TGTGCCACCAGTGAAGGTCGAAGCGGGAGGGCCGGGCGGGAGACCCAGTACTTC
clone_size: many; d_call: TRBD2; v_call: TRBV7-9; j_call: TRBJ2-5; cdr3_aa: CASSLEGTTSGSKTQYF; cdr3_nt: TGTGCCAGCAGCTTAGAAGGCACGACTAGCGGGAGTAAGACCCAGTACTTC
clone_size: few; d_call: TRBD1; v_call: TRBV27; j_call: TRBJ2-4; cdr3_aa: CASSLRPRAGGNIQYF; cdr3_nt: TGTGCCAGCAGTTTACGTCCTCGGGCAGGGGGAAACATTCAGTACTTC
clone_size: -; d_call: -; v_call: TRBV4-2; j_call: TRBJ2-1; cdr3_aa: CASSQEESYNEQFF; cdr3_nt: TGTGCCAGCAGCCAAGAGGAGTCCTACAATGAGCAGTTCTTC
clone_size: many; d_call: -; v_call: TRBV7-2; j_call: TRBJ2-2; cdr3_aa: CASSLQNTNSGELFF; cdr3_nt: TGTGCCAGCAGCCTACAGAATACTAATTCCGGGGAGCTGTTTTTT
clone_size: -; d_call: TRBD2; v_call: TRBV20-1; j_call: TRBJ2-5; cdr3_aa: CSASNPRTSGSQETQYF; cdr3_nt: TGCAGTGCTAGTAACCCACGGACTAGCGGGTCGCAAGAGACCCAGTACTTC
clone_size: -; d_call: TRBD1; v_call: TRBV3-1; j_call: TRBJ2-2; cdr3_aa: CASSHPGTGNTGELFF; cdr3_nt: TGTGCCAGCAGCCACCCAGGGACAGGTAACACCGGGGAGCTGTTTTTT
clone_size: many; d_call: -; v_call: TRBV7-6; j_call: TRBJ2-7; cdr3_aa: CASSPHQGAGGEQYF; cdr3_nt: TGTGCCAGCAGCCCCCACCAAGGGGCAGGAGGCGAGCAGTACTTC
clone_size: -; d_call: TRBD1; v_call: TRBV28; j_call: TRBJ1-5; cdr3_aa: CASRQGGTNQPQHF; cdr3_nt: TGCGCCAGCAGACAGGGGGGTACCAATCAGCCCCAGCATTTT
clone_size: many; d_call: -; v_call: TRBV20-1; j_call: TRBJ1-1; cdr3_aa: CSARGPRGAGGTEAFF; cdr3_nt: TGCAGTGCTAGAGGGCCTCGTGGGGCCGGGGGCACTGAAGCTTTCTTT
clone_size: many; d_call: -; v_call: TRBV11-2; j_call: TRBJ2-5; cdr3_aa: CASSLQGNPQETQYF; cdr3_nt: TGTGCCAGCAGCTTACAGGGGAATCCTCAAGAGACCCAGTACTTC
clone_size: few; d_call: -; v_call: TRBV13; j_call: TRBJ2-2; cdr3_aa: CASSLRATAAGELFF; cdr3_nt: TGTGCCAGCAGCTTAAGGGCTACCGCAGCGGGGGAGCTGTTTTTT
clone_size: -; d_call: TRBD2; v_call: TRBV12-5; j_call: TRBJ2-3; cdr3_aa: CASMREFMDTQYF; cdr3_nt: TGTGCTAGCATGCGGGAGTTCATGGATACGCAGTATTTT
clone_size: -; d_call: -; v_call: TRBV5-1; j_call: TRBJ2-7; cdr3_aa: CASSLGTNSYVEQYF; cdr3_nt: TGCGCCAGCAGCTTGGGAACAAACTCGTACGTGGAGCAGTACTTC
clone_size: many; d_call: TRBD2; v_call: TRBV12-3/TRBV12-4; j_call: TRBJ2-2; cdr3_aa: CASRSGANTGELFF; cdr3_nt: TGTGCCAGCCGAAGCGGGGCGAACACCGGGGAGCTGTTTTTT
clone_size: -; d_call: -; v_call: TRBV7-3; j_call: TRBJ1-3; cdr3_aa: CASNPHRSSGNTIYF; cdr3_nt: TGTGCCAGCAACCCCCACAGGAGCTCTGGAAACACCATATATTTT
clone_size: -; d_call: -; v_call: TRBV7-2; j_call: TRBJ2-1; cdr3_aa: CASSLSGTVYNEQFF; cdr3_nt: TGTGCCAGCAGCTTAAGTGGGACTGTGTACAATGAGCAGTTCTTC
clone_size: -; d_call: TRBD2; v_call: TRBV2; j_call: TRBJ2-3; cdr3_aa: CASSLGLAGGPGGTDTQYF; cdr3_nt: TGTGCCAGCAGTCTCGGGCTAGCGGGAGGGCCCGGTGGGACAGATACGCAGTATTTT
clone_size: -; d_call: -; v_call: TRBV6-2/TRBV6-3; j_call: TRBJ2-2; cdr3_aa: CAIHDPNTGELFF; cdr3_nt: TGCGCCATCCATGATCCGAACACCGGGGAGCTGTTTTTT
clone_size: many; d_call: TRBD2; v_call: TRBV7-6; j_call: TRBJ2-3; cdr3_aa: CASSLGLAGGTSDTQYF; cdr3_nt: TGTGCCAGCAGCTTAGGACTAGCGGGAGGAACATCAGATACGCAGTATTTT
clone_size: -; d_call: -; v_call: TRBV2; j_call: TRBJ1-6; cdr3_aa: CASILQVDVNPPLHF; cdr3_nt: TGTGCCAGCATTCTACAGGTTGACGTGAATCCACCCCTCCACTTT
clone_size: -; d_call: -; v_call: TRBV4-1; j_call: TRBJ1-2; cdr3_aa: CASSQGPGDYGYTF; cdr3_nt: TGCGCCAGCAGCCAAGGTCCCGGGGACTATGGCTACACCTTC
clone_size: -; d_call: -; v_call: TRBV10-3; j_call: TRBJ2-7; cdr3_aa: CAISETIQQYEQYF; cdr3_nt: TGTGCCATCAGTGAGACGATACAGCAGTACGAGCAGTACTTC
clone_size: few; d_call: -; v_call: TRBV5-1; j_call: TRBJ2-2; cdr3_aa: CASSIDRAGELFF; cdr3_nt: TGCGCCAGCTCAATTGACCGTGCCGGGGAGCTGTTTTTT
clone_size: few; d_call: TRBD1; v_call: TRBV20-1; j_call: TRBJ1-5; cdr3_aa: CSARPRIPDRGYSNQPQHF; cdr3_nt: TGCAGTGCTAGACCCCGGATCCCGGACAGGGGTTATAGCAATCAGCCCCAGCATTTT
clone_size: -; d_call: -; v_call: TRBV30; j_call: TRBJ2-1; cdr3_aa: CAWSSAAPHEQFF; cdr3_nt: TGTGCCTGGAGTTCAGCGGCCCCACATGAGCAGTTCTTC
clone_size: many; d_call: -; v_call: TRBV11-2; j_call: TRBJ1-1; cdr3_aa: CASSLVTANTEAFF; cdr3_nt: TGTGCCAGCAGCTTAGTGACAGCGAACACTGAAGCTTTCTTT
clone_size: many; d_call: TRBD2; v_call: TRBV5-1; j_call: TRBJ2-1; cdr3_aa: CASSSLAGGLDEQFF; cdr3_nt: TGCGCCAGCAGCTCCCTAGCGGGAGGGTTGGATGAGCAGTTCTTC
clone_size: many; d_call: -; v_call: TRBV27; j_call: TRBJ1-1; cdr3_aa: CASSLRGLVNTEAFF; cdr3_nt: TGTGCCAGCAGTCTCAGAGGGTTGGTGAACACTGAAGCTTTCTTT
clone_size: once; d_call: TRBD2; v_call: TRBV20-1; j_call: TRBJ2-7; cdr3_aa: CSAEREGDYEQYF; cdr3_nt: TGCAGTGCAGAGCGGGAGGGCGACTACGAGCAGTACTTC
clone_size: -; d_call: TRBD2; v_call: TRBV20-1; j_call: TRBJ2-1; cdr3_aa: CSARVPLAGAGNEQFF; cdr3_nt: TGCAGTGCTAGAGTCCCCCTAGCGGGAGCCGGCAATGAGCAGTTCTTC
clone_size: many; d_call: TRBD2; v_call: TRBV10-3; j_call: TRBJ2-5; cdr3_aa: CAIRTSSGRGAETQYF; cdr3_nt: TGTGCCATCAGGACATCCAGCGGGAGAGGAGCGGAGACCCAGTACTTC
clone_size: many; d_call: -; v_call: TRBV7-8; j_call: TRBJ2-7; cdr3_aa: CASSLYTGSYEQYF; cdr3_nt: TGTGCCAGCAGCCTTTATACTGGCTCCTACGAGCAGTACTTC
clone_size: few; d_call: -; v_call: TRBV4-1; j_call: TRBJ1-2; cdr3_aa: CASSPKGGTGTANYGYTF; cdr3_nt: TGCGCCAGCAGCCCCAAAGGGGGAACAGGGACGGCTAACTATGGCTACACCTTC
clone_size: -; d_call: -; v_call: TRBV6-1; j_call: TRBJ2-3; cdr3_aa: CASSSLGRTDTQYF; cdr3_nt: TGTGCCAGCAGTTCCTTAGGCCGCACAGATACGCAGTATTTT
clone_size: -; d_call: -; v_call: TRBV6-1; j_call: TRBJ2-7; cdr3_aa: CASSRYPQSGEQYF; cdr3_nt: TGTGCCAGCAGTCGCTACCCACAGTCGGGCGAGCAGTACTTC
clone_size: many; d_call: TRBD2; v_call: TRBV20-1; j_call: TRBJ2-2; cdr3_aa: CSANRGTSAGELFF; cdr3_nt: TGCAGTGCTAATAGAGGGACTAGCGCCGGGGAGCTGTTTTTT